This TCR beta chain appears in the sequencing data of a study of CD8+CD57+ T cells in acquired aplastic anemia. Across the study: Roughly 3.2 ug was the average amount of DNA from sorted CD4+ and CD8+ cells.

Of note for this clonotype: Antigen specificity is unknown.

For CDR3 and TCR beta VDJ profiling, genomic DNA was the template used. In TCRdb, the reads were re-called with MiXCR into one record per CDR3 protein. Of roughly 170,000 distinct CDR3 sequences in the sample, approximately 48% were seen once. Patients chosen for sequencing had CD8+CD57+ cells that had expanded, as shown by flow cytometry. No patient had been given any therapy when blood was sampled. CDR1 is SNHLY, CDR2 FYNNEI, per germline. CDR3 length equals 14 residues. The V end lost 2 bases, the J end lost 0 bases, and 7 bases lay between the germline ends. Study outcomes and limitations: A set of around 30 CD8+ CDR3 sequences was shared between patients and controls, and these sequences appeared highly expressed in patients. Patients showed no significant difference from controls in CD8+ Simpson's diversity.

Sequencing input: sorted CD4+, CD8+, or CD8+CD57+ T cells (not recorded which) from PBMCs. The TCR originated in a human donor with aplastic anemia. V and J are TRBV2 and TRBJ1-1; no definite D call. CDR3 sequence reads: CASSESWVNTEAFF. CDR3 nucleotides: TGTGCCAGCAGTGAATCTTGGGTGAACACTGAAGCTTTCTTT.